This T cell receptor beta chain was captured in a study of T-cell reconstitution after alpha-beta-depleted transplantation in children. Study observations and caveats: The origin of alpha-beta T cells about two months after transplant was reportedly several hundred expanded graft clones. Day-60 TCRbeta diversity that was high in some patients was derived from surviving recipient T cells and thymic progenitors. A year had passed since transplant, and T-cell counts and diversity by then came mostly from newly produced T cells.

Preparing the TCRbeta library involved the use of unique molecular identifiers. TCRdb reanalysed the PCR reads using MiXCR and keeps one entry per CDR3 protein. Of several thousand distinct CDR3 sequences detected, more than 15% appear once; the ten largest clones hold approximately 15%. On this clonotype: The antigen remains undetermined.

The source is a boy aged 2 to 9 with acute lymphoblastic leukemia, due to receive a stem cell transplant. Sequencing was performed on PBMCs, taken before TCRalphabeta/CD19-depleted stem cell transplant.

CDR3 sequence (DNA): TGTGCCTGGAGCCGACTAGCGGGGGGGCGGAATGAGCAGTTCTTC. This gives the protein CAWSRLAGGRNEQFF. The chain links TRBV30 to TRBJ2-1, with TRBD2 matching 14 bases. The V gene end was trimmed by 3 bases and the J gene end by 7 bases; junction bases not matched to a gene: 5. The germline V gene encodes CDR1 GTSNPN and CDR2 SVGIG (reference sequence). The CDR3 runs to 15 residues.